The clone carrying this T cell receptor (beta chain) was counted many times. This sample is drawn from a study of T cells in Graves' hyperthyroidism and ophthalmopathy. Using RNA transcripts as the source, TCR beta CDR3 regions were amplified. The primer set for the first-round RT-PCR of the TCR CDR3 was HTBI. TCRdb fed the multiplex PCR reads into MiXCR, producing one record per CDR3 protein. The table lists 250,000 or so distinct CDR3 sequences, roughly 15% of them singletons. Trimming removed 4 bases at V and 6 bases at J, with 15 bases between. The germline gives CDR1 MDHEN, CDR2 SYDVKM. The CDR3 contains 14 residues.

The sequence was collected from a woman between 45 and 65 years old with Graves' hyperthyroidism that later progressed to Graves' ophthalmopathy. The chain joins TRBV28 to TRBJ1-2; tentative D call: TRBD1 (5 bases). The sample consisted of blood. CDR3 loop: CASSSPGTKDGYTF. CDR3 DNA: TGTGCCAGCAGTTCCCCCGGGACCAAGGATGGCTACACCTTC.